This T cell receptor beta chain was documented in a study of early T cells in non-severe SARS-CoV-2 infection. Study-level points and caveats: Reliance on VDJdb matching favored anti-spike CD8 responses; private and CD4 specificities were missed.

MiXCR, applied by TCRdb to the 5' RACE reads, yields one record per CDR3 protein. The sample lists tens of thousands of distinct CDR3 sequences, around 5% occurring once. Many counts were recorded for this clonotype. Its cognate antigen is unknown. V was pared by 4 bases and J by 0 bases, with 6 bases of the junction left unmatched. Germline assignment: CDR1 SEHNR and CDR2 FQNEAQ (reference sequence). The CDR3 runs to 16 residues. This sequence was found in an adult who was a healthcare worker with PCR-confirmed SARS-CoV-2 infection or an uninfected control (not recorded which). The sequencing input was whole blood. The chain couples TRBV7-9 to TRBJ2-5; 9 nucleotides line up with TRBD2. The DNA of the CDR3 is TGTGCCAGCAGCTCCGGGACTAGCCCTTACCAAGAGACCCAGTACTTC. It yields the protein CASSSGTSPYQETQYF.